This T cell receptor beta chain was captured by sequencing in a study of blood T cells in healthy people across ages (dated by TCRdb to the mid-2010s). With regard to the full study: In model experiments, roughly one uniquely barcoded TCR beta cDNA molecule per two T cells was captured by template switching. The donors were split into four age groups: young (average about 15 years), middle-aged (about 40), aged (approximately 60) and long-lived (approximately 80). For two donors (one aged 18 to 30 and one aged 80 or older), the study analyzed two additional independent replicas of 1 million unique cDNA reads from the same blood draw. To avoid experimental bias, donors of different ages were spread randomly across the sequencing lanes. The study measured age-related changes in TCR beta repertoire diversity using deep sequencing normalized with unique cDNA molecular identifiers.

Systemically healthy Caucasian individuals from Russia, roughly 40 in total and aged roughly 6 to 100 years, were included as donors. Each donor gave about 9.7 milliliters of peripheral blood, drawn into EDTA-treated Vacutainer tubes. PBMCs were isolated by Ficoll-Paque density-gradient centrifugation, with at least 6.5 million obtained per sample. Trizol reagent was used to extract total RNA from PBMCs, with at least 6 micrograms per sample. For every donor, an aliquot of PBMCs went through flow cytometry to measure the percentages of naive CD45RAhigh/CD27high T cells. The paper's findings and limits, for the study overall: The percentage of naive T cells measured by flow cytometry correlated strongly with observed TCR beta diversity. Estimates of total diversity from one million sequenced T cells were regarded as lower bounds and underestimates. Compared with the aged group, the long-lived group had more naive CD4+ T cells, fewer expanded clones and increased TCR diversity, suggesting age selection. Donor CMV infection status was unknown, potentially confounding age-related changes in expanded clonotypes. Bulk unsorted PBMC profiling prevented conclusive comparison of naive and antigen-experienced compartments. Observed TCR beta diversity per million T cells fell roughly linearly with age, and a significant reduction was already apparent by age roughly 40.

Comment on this clonotype: The clone's antigen remains unknown. Base qualities are not at hand, and no much larger clone is one base apart.

The germline V gene (reference sequence) supplies CDR1 DFQATT and CDR2 SNEGSKA. Germline trimming: 5 bases from V, 4 bases from J; junction bases outside gene matches: 5. The CDR3 holds 13 amino acids from the cysteine to the phenylalanine. Of the read, only the CDR3 DNA is kept; its 39 bases are in frame from base 1. Library prep was done by 5' RACE. TCRdb names Illumina HiSeq 2500 as the instrument used. A second PCR of 7 to 11 cycles was run with a J-beta primer mix and a sample-barcoded 5' primer. Each TCR beta cDNA molecule received a unique molecular identifier from a template-switch 5' adaptor carrying 12 random nucleotides. Each sample yielded at least 3 million CDR3-containing paired-end reads. First-strand cDNA synthesis was performed from all RNA using the Mint cDNA synthesis kit, with priming by a TRBC-specific oligonucleotide. All cDNA was treated with uracil-DNA glycosylase and then went through a first 18-cycle PCR with the universal primers M1SS and BC2_uni_R. As for the authors' bioinformatics: Each sample was normalized by randomly selecting 1 million high-quality reads, each carrying a distinct molecular identifier. Instead of being binned into consensus sequences, reads that shared molecular identifiers were thrown out. MiTCR, with a Q25 quality threshold and the strictest error-elimination algorithm, was used for CDR3 identification, clonotype clustering and error correction. A nonparametric unseen species model with Euler transformation was used to estimate a lower bound on total TCR beta diversity. The public sequencing data were trimmed at Q25 with fastp and processed into clonotypes with MiXCR by TCRdb, which kept only in-frame beta chains. Entries that share a CDR3 protein sequence are merged under the most common genes and DNA. The V and J calls and clone size are TCRdb's, not the authors'. The sample includes around 800,000 distinct CDR3 sequences, with 40% to 50% observed a single time. Together, the top ten hold around 21% of the sample.

The sequence was collected from a man aged 60-69 years in good health. Sequences were obtained from blood. This chain is built from TRBV20-1 and TRBJ1-5; 7 bases in between match TRBD1. The CDR3 in this case is CSASDRENQPQHF. The nucleotides read TGCAGTGCTTCCGACAGGGAGAATCAGCCCCAGCATTTT.